The text below deals with one TCR beta chain. The sample belongs to a study of control samples from healthy donors and cancer patients. Sequencing was performed with immunoSEQ multiplex PCR; in TCRdb, only in-frame clones are kept and a portion is missing. Seen here are about 160,000 clones, approximately 94% observed once, and the top ten hold around 8.5%. The CDR3 spans 17 residues. Germline V lookup: CDR1 MGHDK, CDR2 SYGVNS. V dropped 2 bases and J dropped 5 bases, with 16 bases sitting between them. The V gene is TRBV25-1, the J gene TRBJ1-6; tentatively, D is TRBD1 (6 bases). The TCR sequence derives from a woman aged 40 to 49 in good health. What was sequenced was blood. CDR3 DNA sequence: TGTGCCAGCAGTGAACTATCCGGACAGTCCAATAATTCACCCCTCCACTTT. The encoded protein is CASSELSGQSNNSPLHF.